The 15 T cell receptor beta chains below all came from one sample that was sequenced in a study of T cell responses to AZD1222 COVID-19 vaccine. Libraries were prepared by immunoSEQ multiplex PCR; TCRdb keeps only in-frame clonotypes and omits some of them. The table lists 150,000 to 200,000 clones, around 87% of them singletons. Sequencing was performed on peripheral blood, taken on day 0 of MenACWY control vaccination. The receptors stem from an adult in good health.

This chain joins TRBV14 and TRBJ2-1, with 14 positions matching TRBD2. The CDR3 loop spans 17 amino acids. Germline V gene lookup returns CDR1 SGHDN and CDR2 FVKESK. The V and J ends lost 4 bases and 2 bases, in that order; junction bases with no gene match: 4. DNA of the CDR3: TGTGCCAGCAGCCGTACGACTAGCGGGGGGGCCTACAATGAGCAGTTCTTC. This translates into CASSRTTSGGAYNEQFF.

CDR3 loop: CATSLLSGGPYNEQFF. DNA of the CDR3: TGTGCCACCAGCCTACTATCGGGAGGGCCCTACAATGAGCAGTTCTTC. The genes are TRBV15 and TRBJ2-1, with 8 bases aligning to TRBD2. Germline CDR1 LNHNV, CDR2 YYDKDF (reference sequence). V dropped 5 bases and J dropped 2; count of bases not matched to a gene: 8. This CDR3 has 16 residues.

V gene TRBV20-1 combines with J gene TRBJ2-5; D unresolved. The CDR3 consists of 11 residues. The V end lost 4 bases, the J end lost 5 bases, and 8 bases lay between the germline ends. CDR1 and CDR2 (germline): DFQATT, SNEGSKA (reference sequence). The CDR3: CSATITETQYF. The DNA for the CDR3 is TGCAGTGCTACTATAACGGAGACCCAGTACTTC.

The chain uses TRBV6-4 and TRBJ2-3; 10 bases are a match to TRBD2. CDR1 and CDR2 (germline): MRHNA, SNTAGT. V shed 2 bases and J 6 bases; nucleotides not matched to a gene: 5. This CDR3 contains 15 residues. Written as DNA, the CDR3 is TGTGCCAGCAGTGACAAAGCGGGGGGGCTGGATACGCAGTATTTT. Amino acids: CASSDKAGGLDTQYF.

This chain's CDR3 is CASSTTGGVFFNSPLHF. CDR3 DNA: TGTGCCAGCAGTACCACAGGGGGAGTATTTTTTAATTCACCCCTCCACTTT. The J gene is TRBJ1-6, the V gene TRBV5-4, with TRBD1 identical over 8 bases. The CDR3 is 17 residues long. The ends lost 5 bases at V and 6 bases at J; junction bases unmatched: 13. CDR1 is SGHNT, CDR2 YYREEE, per germline (reference sequence). Variable domain in full (rest from reference TRBV5-4 and TRBJ1-6): ETGVTQSPTHLIKTRGQQVTLRCSSQSGHNTVSWYQQALGQGPQFIFQYYREEENGRGNFPPRFSGLQFPNYSSELNVNALELDDSALYLCASSTTGGVFFNSPLHFGNGTRLTVT.

The V and J genes are TRBV12-3 or TRBV12-4 and TRBJ1-5, with no clear D. This CDR3 region has 13 residues. Trimming stripped 7 bases from V and 6 bases from J, with 13 bases between. CDR3 sequence: CASTPGWGQPQHF. The CDR3 DNA sequence: TGTGCCAGCACTCCGGGGTGGGGTCAGCCCCAGCATTTT.

V gene TRBV6-2 or TRBV6-3 combines with J gene TRBJ1-1, with D perhaps matching TRBD1 (5 bases). CDR1 MNHEY and CDR2 SVGEGT come from the germline V gene. This CDR3 is built from 15 residues. The V and J ends lost 2 bases and 3 bases respectively, with 13 bases between them. CDR3 sequence: CASSYGTEGYTEAFF. The CDR3 DNA follows: TGTGCCAGCAGTTACGGGACCGAGGGGTACACTGAAGCTTTCTTT.

The rearrangement links TRBV3-1 (or the pseudogene TRBV3-2) to TRBJ2-7; tentatively, D is TRBD2 (6 bases). Trimming left V 0 bases short and J 6 bases short, with 9 bases between. The V gene's germline CDR1 is LGHDT and CDR2 YNNKEL (reference sequence). This CDR3 spans 13 amino acids. The CDR3 protein is CASSQDWRGEQYF. The CDR3 DNA follows: TGTGCCAGCAGCCAAGATTGGCGGGGCGAGCAGTACTTC.

This chain's CDR3 is CASTSGFSGTGVNYGYTF. In DNA form, the CDR3 reads TGTGCCAGCACCTCCGGCTTCTCCGGGACAGGGGTCAACTATGGCTACACCTTC. The chain joins TRBV5-4 to TRBJ1-2, with 10 bases identical to TRBD1. CDR1 SGHNT and CDR2 YYREEE come from the germline V gene (reference sequence). V shed 6 bases, J shed 2 bases, and the junction held 16 bases outside the gene matches. The CDR3 is 18 residues long. The whole variable domain, remainder taken from reference TRBV5-4 and TRBJ1-2, is ETGVTQSPTHLIKTRGQQVTLRCSSQSGHNTVSWYQQALGQGPQFIFQYYREEENGRGNFPPRFSGLQFPNYSSELNVNALELDDSALYLCASTSGFSGTGVNYGYTFGSGTRLTVV.

The chain combines TRBV9 with TRBJ2-1; TRBD2 matches at 7 bases. Unmatched junction bases numbered 4, after V lost 4 bases and J lost 9 bases. Germline V gene lookup returns CDR1 SGDLS and CDR2 YYNGEE. The CDR3 is 12 residues long. In DNA form, the CDR3 reads TGTGCCAGCAGCATAACGGGAGGTGAGCAGTTCTTC. This gives the protein CASSITGGEQFF. The full variable domain, its missing parts supplied by reference TRBV9 and TRBJ2-1, is DSGVTQTPKHLITATGQRVTLRCSPRSGDLSVYWYQQSLDQGLQFLIQYYNGEERAKGNILERFSAQQFPDLHSELNLSSLELGDSALYFCASSITGGEQFFGPGTRLTVL.

The chain employs TRBV28 and TRBJ2-5; D remains ambiguous. The CDR3 totals 12 residues. The germline gives CDR1 MDHEN, CDR2 SYDVKM. CDR3 loop: CAATSGQETQYF. The CDR3, as DNA: TGTGCTGCTACAAGTGGTCAAGAGACCCAGTACTTC.

A word on this clone: Other DNA sequences of this sample code for an identical CDR3. Written as DNA, the CDR3 is TGCAGTGCTAGCGCCTACAATGAGCAGTTCTTC. Translation gives CSASAYNEQFF. The chain combines TRBV20-1 with TRBJ2-1; D call uncertain. V lost 3 bases to trimming and J lost 2 bases, with 2 bases between them. The V gene's germline CDR1 is DFQATT and CDR2 SNEGSKA (reference sequence). This CDR3 has 11 amino acids.

This clone was seen just once. This chain connects TRBV29-1 to TRBJ2-3; 7 bases are shared with TRBD1. V lost 3 bases to trimming and J lost 1 base; unmatched junction nucleotides: 1. From germline, CDR1 is SQVTM and CDR2 ANQGSEA. CDR3 length equals 13 residues. CDR3 nucleotides: TGCAGCGTTGATGGGACAGGCACAGATACGCAGTATTTT. Translating gives CSVDGTGTDTQYF.

This clone has just a few counts. This chain links TRBV2 with TRBJ2-7; D could derive from TRBD1 or TRBD2 (5 bases each). The CDR3 is 15 residues long. The ends were cut back, 2 bases at V and 5 bases at J, with 16 bases in the middle. The germline gives CDR1 SNHLY, CDR2 FYNNEI. The CDR3 DNA follows: TGTGCCAGCAGTGAATGGTTGGGGGACCCCGACGAGCAGTACTTC. Protein product: CASSEWLGDPDEQYF.

In regard to this clone: Because the CDR3's place on the DNA is in doubt, the DNA is left out and the CDR3 is given as listed by TCRdb. The chain employs TRBV7-9 and TRBJ2-7; the D call of TRBD1 is as the table states it, not checked on the DNA. Germline loops: CDR1 SEHNR, CDR2 FQNEAQ (reference sequence). Inclusive of both ends, the CDR3 amounts to 14 amino acids. The CDR3 loop reads CASNSGQGAYEQYF.